The 22 T cell receptor beta chains reported below all come from one sample, sequenced in a study of somatic mutations in cytotoxic T cells in rheumatoid arthritis. Profiled with immunoSEQ multiplex PCR; TCRdb holds only in-frame clones, not every one. There are some 21,000 clones in the sample; roughly 80% occur only once, and approximately 3.8% lies in the top ten. Material: CD8+ T cells sorted from blood. The receptors come from an adult with rheumatoid arthritis.

This chain joins TRBV5-1 and TRBJ2-1; 10 nucleotides line up with TRBD2. The germline gives CDR1 SGHRS, CDR2 YFSETQ. The CDR3 has 16 amino acids. Trimming at V came to 2 bases and at J to 4 bases, leaving 6 bases not matched to a gene. The CDR3 protein is CASSFSGGKQYNEQFF. The CDR3 DNA follows: TGCGCCAGCAGCTTTAGCGGGGGGAAGCAGTACAATGAGCAGTTCTTC.

The J gene is TRBJ1-1, the V gene TRBV7-9; D perhaps matches TRBD1 (5 bases). The CDR3 is 15 residues long. Trimming cost V 5 bases and J 3 bases, with 16 bases left between them. CDR1 is SEHNR, CDR2 FQNEAQ, per germline (reference sequence). The CDR3 region has the DNA TGTGCCAGCAGCCCACCGGGACTAGTGGACACTGAAGCTTTCTTT. Its translation: CASSPPGLVDTEAFF.

The rearrangement links TRBV4-3 to TRBJ2-7, with 7 nucleotides matching TRBD2. The germline V gene has CDR1 LGHNA and CDR2 YSLEER. The junction had 2 bases not matched to a gene; V was cut back by 0 bases and J by 6 bases. The CDR3 sequence is 13 residues long. The CDR3 region has the DNA TGCGCCAGCAGCCAAGATCGGGAGGTCGAGCAGTACTTC. Translation gives CASSQDREVEQYF.

This clone showed up just once. The chain joins TRBV21-1 to TRBJ1-2. TRBV21-1 is a pseudogene locus. The CDR3 runs to 21 residues. CDR3: CASSITREGGGRIILVYGYTF. In DNA form, the CDR3 reads TGTGCCAGCAGCATCACCAGGGAAGGAGGGGGGCGAATTATTCTCGTCTATGGCTACACCTTC.

V is TRBV7-2 and J is TRBJ2-5, with a possible D match to TRBD2 (6 bases). V was cut by 1 base and J by 4 bases, with 13 bases left in between. This CDR3 region has 15 residues. The germline gives CDR1 SGHTA, CDR2 FQGNSA. CDR3 coding DNA: TGTGCCAGCAGCTTAGGGAGTGGCGGGGTAGAGACCCAGTACTTC. This sequence encodes CASSLGSGGVETQYF.

This clone was observed once. The chain couples TRBV7-9 to TRBJ1-1, with D uncertain. Per germline, CDR1 SEHNR and CDR2 FQNEAQ (reference sequence). The CDR3 sequence is 10 residues long. The DNA of the CDR3 is TGTGTCAGAGGCCACACTGAAGCTTTCTTT. This gives the protein CVRGHTEAFF.

The chain uses TRBV6-1 and TRBJ2-2; the D is unclear. V lost 4 bases and J 2 bases, leaving 5 bases between the germline ends. The germline V gene has CDR1 MNHNS and CDR2 SASEGT. The CDR3 contains 13 residues. The CDR3 sequence is CASSALNTGELFF. The CDR3 coding sequence is TGTGCCAGCAGTGCCCTTAACACCGGGGAGCTGTTTTTT.

The rearrangement uses TRBV28 and TRBJ1-5; 9 bases map to TRBD1. Germline V lookup: CDR1 MDHEN, CDR2 SYDVKM. The length of the CDR3 is 14 residues. V shed 4 bases, J shed 8 bases, and the junction held 6 bases outside the gene matches. The CDR3 bases are TGTGCCAGCAGTTCCTACGGGACAGGGAAGCCCCAGCATTTT. This gives the protein CASSSYGTGKPQHF.

V usage is TRBV19 and J usage is TRBJ2-2; D is unclear. Trimming shortened V by 7 bases and J by 6 bases, and 6 bases separated the two germline ends. CDR3 length: 11 residues. Germline lookup yields CDR1 LNHDA and CDR2 SQIVND (reference sequence). In nucleotides, the CDR3 is TGTGCCAGTATGGTCGCCGGGGAGCTGTTTTTT. Its protein product is CASMVAGELFF. Full variable domain (outside the CDR3, taken from reference TRBV19 and TRBJ2-2): DGGITQSPKYLFRKEGQNVTLSCEQNLNHDAMYWYRQDPGQGLRLIYYSQIVNDFQKGDIAEGYSVSREKKESFPLTVTSAQKNPTAFYLCASMVAGELFFGEGSRLTVL.

The chain carries TRBV16 and TRBJ1-2, with 7 bases lining up with TRBD1. The germline V gene encodes CDR1 KGHSY and CDR2 FQNENV. V dropped 4 bases and J dropped 8; count of bases not matched to a gene: 16. CDR3 length: 16 residues. CDR3 bases: TGTGCCAGCAGCCGGAGAACAGGGGCGGTCTTCTACGGCTACACCTTC. Protein sequence: CASSRRTGAVFYGYTF.

This clone was recorded only once. The genes are TRBV4-1 and TRBJ2-2, with 7 bases fitting TRBD1. The ends lost 2 bases at V and 2 bases at J; junction bases unmatched: 5. The CDR3 sequence is 16 residues long. Germline V gene sequence: CDR1 MGHRA, CDR2 YSYEKL. The CDR3 DNA reads TGCGCCAGCAGCCAACAGACAGGGAGAAACACCGGGGAGCTGTTTTTT. It specifies CASSQQTGRNTGELFF.

In this sample, this clone turned up once. V is TRBV10-3 and J is TRBJ1-1; tentatively, D is TRBD1 (6 bases). Germline-derived CDR1 and CDR2 are ENHRY and SYGVKD. With 10 bases removed from V and 0 bases from J, the gap between germline ends came to 27 bases. The CDR3 has 18 amino acids. CDR3 sequence reads: CATLGQGSTVTMNTEAFF. CDR3 nucleotides: TGTGCCACCCTGGGCCAGGGGTCTACTGTTACCATGAACACTGAAGCTTTCTTT.

The CDR3 loop is CASSHAPGVEVYF. The CDR3 nucleotides read TGCGCCAGCAGCCACGCACCAGGGGTGGAGGTGTACTTC. The J gene is TRBJ2-7, the V gene TRBV4-1; TRBD1 is a possible D gene (6 bases). V lost 3 bases and J lost 12, with 18 bases in between. The CDR3 is made up of 13 amino acids. Per germline, CDR1 MGHRA and CDR2 YSYEKL.

This clone was counted a few times. This sequence joins TRBV6-1 and TRBJ1-4; D unclear. This CDR3 contains 14 residues. Trimming removed 3 bases at V and 8 bases at J, with 13 bases between. The germline V gene has CDR1 MNHNS and CDR2 SASEGT. In DNA form, the CDR3 reads TGTGCCAGCAGTGAGGACCTTACGGGGGAAAAACTGTTTTTT. Protein: CASSEDLTGEKLFF.

V usage is TRBV27 and J usage is TRBJ2-3; tentative D call: TRBD2 (5 bases). The V end lost 3 bases, the J end lost 3 bases, and 13 bases lay between the germline ends. The CDR3 covers 15 residues. The V gene's germline CDR1 is MNHEY and CDR2 SMNVEV (reference sequence). Here the CDR3 reads CASSFLAAGTDTQYF. For the CDR3, the DNA is TGTGCCAGCAGTTTTCTAGCAGCTGGGACAGATACGCAGTATTTT.

This chain joins TRBV7-8 and TRBJ2-3; 10 bases map to TRBD2. The length of the CDR3 is 16 residues. Germline V lookup: CDR1 SGHVS, CDR2 FQNEAQ. Germline trimming cut 4 bases from V and 2 bases from J; bases unmatched to any gene: 6. CDR3 bases: TGTGCCAGCAGCTCCAGCGGGGGGGGTTACACAGATACGCAGTATTTT. Translated: CASSSSGGGYTDTQYF.

The chain links TRBV10-3 to TRBJ2-3; D call uncertain. Germline values: CDR1 ENHRY, CDR2 SYGVKD. This CDR3 region has 14 residues. The V and J ends lost 10 bases and 4 bases respectively, with 18 bases between them. DNA for the CDR3: TGTGCCACCCAAGACTCCCTTCAATCAGATACGCAGTATTTT. Translation gives CATQDSLQSDTQYF.

The chain employs TRBV29-1 and TRBJ1-2; 7 positions agree with TRBD1. The CDR3 runs 13 residues. With 2 bases clipped from V and 6 bases from J, the junction kept 6 bases outside the gene matches. In germline, CDR1 is SQVTM, CDR2 ANQGSEA. The CDR3 is CSVETGVRDGYTF. The CDR3 DNA follows: TGCAGCGTTGAAACAGGGGTTCGGGATGGCTACACCTTC.

V is TRBV7-9 and J is TRBJ1-2; TRBD1 agrees at 9 bases. CDR1 and CDR2 from the germline V gene are SEHNR and FQNEAQ (reference sequence). Losses at the gene ends were 1 base for V and 7 bases for J; bases not matched to a gene: 13. The CDR3 covers 17 residues. CDR3 residues: CASSLGSGTGYLRGYTF. The CDR3, as DNA: TGTGCCAGCAGCTTAGGTTCCGGGACAGGGTATTTACGTGGCTACACCTTC.

The chain uses TRBV5-3 and TRBJ1-6; 9 bases map to TRBD1. TRBV5-3 is an open reading frame, and its role is uncertain. Trimming removed 0 bases from V and 7 bases from J; junction bases left unmatched: 8. This CDR3 spans 17 amino acids. CDR3 nucleotide sequence: TGTGCCAGAAGCTTGGCCCGGTGGGACAGGGCCAATTCACCCCTCCACTTT. Protein product: CARSLARWDRANSPLHF.

This clone was seen a few times. The chain combines TRBV10-3 with TRBJ1-1, with a tentative D call TRBD1 (5 bases). The CDR3 consists of 12 residues. In germline, CDR1 is ENHRY, CDR2 SYGVKD. V lost 4 bases and J lost 7, with 10 bases in between. CDR3 region: CAISVGTNEAFF. The CDR3 coding sequence is TGTGCCATCAGTGTCGGGACGAATGAAGCTTTCTTT.

The chain links TRBV5-4 to TRBJ1-1; D is possibly TRBD1 (5 bases). There are 15 residues in the CDR3. Germline V CDR1 and CDR2: SGHNT, YYREEE (reference sequence). V was cut by 0 bases and J by 5 bases, with 14 bases left in between. In DNA form, the CDR3 reads TGTGCCAGCAGCTTGGATCCGGGGGAAGAAACTGAAGCTTTCTTT. Residues: CASSLDPGEETEAFF.